A selection of T cell receptor beta chains follows, all from one sample in a study of blood T cell repertoires in COVID-19. Measured with immunoSEQ multiplex PCR; TCRdb has only the in-frame clones, and not every one. The sample lists approximately 170,000 clones, under 85% occurring once. The sample comprised peripheral blood. The origin of the receptors is a man aged 80 or over with COVID-19, enrolled during active disease. Each CDR3 is given with its conserved first and last residue. D genes are given only for firm matches. The size entry is marked missing in some rows and otherwise reads once, few, many or a size class.

size,V,J,length,D,CDR3,DNA
.,TRBV5-1,TRBJ2-6,13,TRBD1,CASSQTGDNVLTF,TGCGCCAGCAGCCAAACAGGGGACAACGTCCTGACTTTC
.,TRBV19,TRBJ1-2,17,TRBD1,CASSIAGTGGAGYGYTF,TGTGCCAGTAGTATTGCCGGGACAGGGGGCGCCGGGTATGGCTACACCTTC
.,TRBV3-1/TRBV3-2,TRBJ2-7,15,TRBD1,CASSRWDRTQSEQYF,TGTGCCAGCAGCCGGTGGGACAGAACCCAAAGCGAGCAGTACTTC
.,TRBV11-2,TRBJ2-7,15,.,CASSLDQRRAYEQYF,TGTGCCAGCAGCTTAGATCAGAGGCGAGCCTACGAGCAGTACTTC
.,TRBV5-1,TRBJ2-1,14,.,CASSLPSTYNEQFF,TGCGCCAGCAGCTTGCCTAGCACCTACAATGAGCAGTTCTTC
.,TRBV2,TRBJ2-7,15,TRBD2,CASTPELAGSYGQYF,TGTGCCAGCACCCCAGAGCTAGCGGGGAGCTACGGGCAGTACTTC
.,TRBV4-3,TRBJ1-1,15,.,CASSQQGNMNTEAFF,TGCGCCAGCAGCCAACAGGGGAACATGAACACTGAAGCTTTCTTT
.,TRBV12-3/TRBV12-4,TRBJ2-7,13,.,CASSYLTGYEQYF,TGTGCCAGCAGTTACCTGACAGGCTACGAGCAGTACTTC
.,TRBV24-1,TRBJ1-2,12,.,CATSDFSYGYTF,TGTGCCACCAGTGATTTTAGCTATGGCTACACCTTC
.,TRBV18,TRBJ1-6,15,.,CASSTTDQGNSPLHF,TGTGCCAGCTCAACTACGGACCAGGGCAATTCACCCCTCCACTTT
few,TRBV4-1,TRBJ2-3,13,.,CASSQVGGDTQYF,TGCGCCAGCAGCCAAGTGGGGGGAGATACGCAGTATTTT
few,TRBV18,TRBJ1-1,16,.,CASSPPSDRSRGEAFF,TGTGCCAGCTCACCACCTAGTGACAGGAGCCGAGGGGAAGCTTTCTTT
.,TRBV2,TRBJ1-4,16,TRBD1,CASRGTPGQGNEKLFF,TGTGCCAGCAGAGGGACCCCGGGACAGGGAAATGAAAAACTGTTTTTT
once,TRBV10-3,TRBJ1-2,14,TRBD1,CAISGRDRVYGYTF,TGTGCCATCAGTGGTCGGGACAGGGTTTATGGCTACACCTTC
.,TRBV5-5,TRBJ1-4,17,.,CASSSYPSRGASEKLFF,TGTGCCAGCAGCTCATACCCCAGTCGGGGGGCGTCTGAAAAACTGTTTTTT
.,TRBV6-5,TRBJ2-5,14,TRBD2,CASSYLRGEETQYF,TGTGCCAGCAGTTATTTGCGGGGGGAAGAGACCCAGTACTTC
.,TRBV6-5,TRBJ1-6,16,.,CASSYSMGTGSSPLHF,TGTGCCAGCAGTTACTCGATGGGAACAGGGAGCTCACCCCTCCACTTT
.,TRBV2,TRBJ1-3,15,TRBD1,CASREDRVSGNTIYF,TGTGCCAGCAGAGAGGACAGGGTCTCTGGAAACACCATATATTTT
.,TRBV19,TRBJ1-5,15,TRBD1,CASSPRDRGGQPQHF,TGTGCCAGTAGTCCCCGGGACAGGGGCGGTCAGCCCCAGCATTTT
.,TRBV4-2,TRBJ2-1,14,.,CASSHGGLWHEQFF,TGTGCCAGCAGCCATGGCGGGCTTTGGCATGAGCAGTTCTTC
.,TRBV19,TRBJ2-7,20,TRBD1,CASSIGTGGNKAAPLYEQYF,TGTGCCAGTAGTATAGGTACAGGGGGCAACAAGGCAGCCCCGCTCTACGAGCAGTACTTC
.,TRBV5-1,TRBJ2-3,14,.,CASSLEPGLNTQYF,TGCGCCAGCAGCTTGGAACCAGGGCTAAATACGCAGTATTTT
.,TRBV4-1,TRBJ2-1,14,TRBD1,CASSRDSQYNEQFF,TGCGCCAGCAGCCGGGACAGTCAGTACAATGAGCAGTTCTTC
.,TRBV3-1/TRBV3-2,TRBJ1-2,15,.,CASSQPGREFCGYTF,TGTGCCAGCAGCCAACCAGGACGGGAGTTCTGTGGCTACACCTTC
.,TRBV7-3,TRBJ1-2,13,.,CASSLLGGYGYTF,TGTGCCAGCAGCTTATTAGGCGGCTATGGCTACACCTTC
.,TRBV19,TRBJ2-5,13,.,CASRKGREETQYF,TGTGCCAGTAGAAAAGGCAGGGAAGAGACCCAGTACTTC
.,TRBV7-2,TRBJ2-3,14,.,CASSLGLAGDTQYF,TGTGCCAGCAGCTTGGGTCTCGCAGGAGATACGCAGTATTTT
.,TRBV27,TRBJ2-1,17,.,CASSFRRDNNYFNEQFF,TGTGCCAGCAGTTTCCGCCGGGACAACAACTACTTCAATGAGCAGTTCTTC
.,TRBV7-3,TRBJ1-2,14,TRBD1,CASSFAEGARGYTF,TGTGCCAGCAGCTTCGCCGAGGGGGCCAGAGGCTACACCTTC
.,TRBV7-2,TRBJ2-1,13,TRBD1,CASGQGRYNEQFF,TGTGCCAGCGGACAGGGGAGGTACAATGAGCAGTTCTTC
.,TRBV5-5,TRBJ2-3,15,.,CASSPRHQQGDTQYF,TGTGCCAGCAGCCCCAGACATCAGCAGGGAGATACGCAGTATTTT
.,TRBV5-4,TRBJ1-2,15,TRBD1,CASSKPGQSNYGYTF,TGTGCCAGCAGCAAACCGGGACAGTCCAACTATGGCTACACCTTC
.,TRBV29-1,TRBJ1-2,11,.,CSVEGSNGYTF,TGCAGCGTTGAAGGTAGTAACGGCTACACCTTC
.,TRBV5-1,TRBJ1-1,14,TRBD1,CASSLGDSRTEAFF,TGCGCCAGCAGCTTGGGGGACAGCCGCACTGAAGCTTTCTTT
.,TRBV7-6,TRBJ2-3,16,TRBD1,CASSVRRQGGTDTQYF,TGTGCCAGCAGCGTACGGAGGCAGGGGGGCACAGATACGCAGTATTTT
.,TRBV2,TRBJ1-6,13,.,CASSDIRGSPLHF,TGTGCCAGCAGTGATATTCGGGGTTCACCCCTCCACTTT
.,TRBV9,TRBJ1-2,13,.,CASSVDSNYGYTF,TGTGCCAGCAGCGTAGACAGTAACTATGGCTACACCTTC